This TCR beta chain was identified during a study of radiotherapy plus CTLA-4 blockade in lung cancer. At the level of the study: Objective responses arose in approximately 19% of patients, and 31% experienced disease control. Whole-study results and caveats: TCR clones originating in tumors grew in number in blood after radiotherapy plus ipilimumab.

Repertoires were generated with immunoSEQ multiplex PCR, while TCRdb's copy carries only in-frame clones and drops some. The sample lists around 41,000 clones, roughly 67% occurring once. This CDR3 has 15 residues. The germline V gene encodes CDR1 SGDLS and CDR2 YYNGEE. Trimming left V 2 bases short and J 1 base short, with 12 bases between. Points on this clone: Its cognate antigen is unknown.

The genes are TRBV9 and TRBJ2-5, with unresolved D. The TCR comes from a human donor with non-small cell lung cancer who had a partial response to radiotherapy plus ipilimumab. The source was peripheral blood, collected from a patient treated with radiotherapy plus ipilimumab. The CDR3 here is CASSVSDYSQETQYF. The CDR3 DNA is TGTGCCAGCAGCGTGTCAGATTACAGCCAAGAGACCCAGTACTTC.